This T cell receptor beta chain is drawn from a study of blood T cell repertoires in COVID-19. Study details: The United States, Italy and Spain were the sources of the acute and convalescent COVID-19 samples. PBMCs, B-cell-depleted T cells, or T cells provided the cDNA or gDNA that made up the material.

With 1 base clipped from V and 4 bases from J, the junction kept 10 bases outside the gene matches. The germline CDR1 and CDR2 sequences are SGHTA and FQGNSA. The CDR3 totals 17 residues. In the authors' methods: Reference gene primer amplification gave nucleated cell count estimates. Profiling relied on immunoSEQ multiplex PCR, and the TCRdb table lists in-frame clones only, not all of them. V and J calls plus clone size are reproduced from that table; the DNA served to infer D and trimming. In the table there are nearly 90,000 clones, around 90% of which are singletons. This TCR was sampled from a man of 80 years or more with acute or convalescent COVID-19. The sequenced sample consisted of peripheral blood. V gene TRBV7-2 combines with J gene TRBJ1-2; TRBD1 matches 9 bases. The CDR3 DNA follows: TGTGCCAGCAGCTTAGGGGGTCGACAGGGGGTGGCCTATGGCTACACCTTC. It translates to CASSLGGRQGVAYGYTF. Based on the CDR3 plus reference TRBV7-2 and TRBJ1-2, the full variable domain is GAGVSQSPSNKVTEKGKDVELRCDPISGHTALYWYRQSLGQGLEFLIYFQGNSAPDKSGLPSDRFSAERTGGSVSTLTIQRTQQEDSAVYLCASSLGGRQGVAYGYTFGSGTRLTVV.